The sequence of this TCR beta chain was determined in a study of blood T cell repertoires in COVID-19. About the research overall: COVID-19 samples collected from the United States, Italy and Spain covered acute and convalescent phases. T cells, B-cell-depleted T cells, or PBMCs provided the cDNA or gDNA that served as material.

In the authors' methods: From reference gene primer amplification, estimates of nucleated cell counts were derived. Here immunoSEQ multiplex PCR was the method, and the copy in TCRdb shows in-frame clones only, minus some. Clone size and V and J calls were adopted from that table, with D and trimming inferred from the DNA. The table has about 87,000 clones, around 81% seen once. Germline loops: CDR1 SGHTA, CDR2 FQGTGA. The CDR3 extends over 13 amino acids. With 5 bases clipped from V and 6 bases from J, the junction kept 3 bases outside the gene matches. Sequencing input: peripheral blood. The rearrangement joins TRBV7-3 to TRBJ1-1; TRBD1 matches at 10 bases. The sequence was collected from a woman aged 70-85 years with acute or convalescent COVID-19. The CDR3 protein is CASSGDRGAEAFF. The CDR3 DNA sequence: TGTGCCAGCAGCGGGGACAGGGGTGCTGAAGCTTTCTTT.